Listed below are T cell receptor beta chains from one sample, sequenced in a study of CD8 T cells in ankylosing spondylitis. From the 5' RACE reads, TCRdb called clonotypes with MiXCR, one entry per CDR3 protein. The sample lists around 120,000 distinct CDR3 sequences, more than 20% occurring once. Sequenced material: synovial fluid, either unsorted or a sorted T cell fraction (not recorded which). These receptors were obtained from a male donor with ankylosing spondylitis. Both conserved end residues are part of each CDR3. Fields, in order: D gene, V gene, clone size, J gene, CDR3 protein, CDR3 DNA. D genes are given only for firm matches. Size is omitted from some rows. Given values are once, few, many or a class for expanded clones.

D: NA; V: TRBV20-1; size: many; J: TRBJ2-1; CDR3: CSASPPSGPYNEQFF; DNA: TGCAGTGCTAGCCCCCCCAGCGGGCCCTACAATGAGCAGTTCTTC
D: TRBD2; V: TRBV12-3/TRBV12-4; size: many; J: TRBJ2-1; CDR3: CATGLAGGYNEQFF; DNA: TGTGCCACCGGACTAGCGGGAGGGTACAATGAGCAGTTCTTC
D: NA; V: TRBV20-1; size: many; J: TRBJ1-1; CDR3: CSARQGLTEAFF; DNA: TGCAGTGCTAGACAGGGTCTGACTGAAGCTTTCTTT
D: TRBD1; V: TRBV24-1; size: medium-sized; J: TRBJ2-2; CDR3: CATSEGQPQISGELFF; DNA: TGTGCCACCAGTGAGGGACAGCCCCAAATCTCCGGGGAGCTGTTTTTT
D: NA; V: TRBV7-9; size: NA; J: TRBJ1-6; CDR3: CASSFLGEDNSPLHF; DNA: TGTGCCAGCAGCTTCCTGGGAGAAGATAATTCACCCCTCCACTTT
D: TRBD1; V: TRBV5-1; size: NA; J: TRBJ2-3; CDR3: CASSWGQGYTDTQYF; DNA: TGCGCCAGCAGCTGGGGACAGGGCTACACAGATACGCAGTATTTT
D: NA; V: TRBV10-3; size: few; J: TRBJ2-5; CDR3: CAISSGVGETQYF; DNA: TGTGCCATCAGCTCAGGGGTAGGAGAGACCCAGTACTTC
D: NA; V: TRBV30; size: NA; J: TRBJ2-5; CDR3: CAWSVLSSDPQETQYF; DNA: TGTGCCTGGAGTGTTCTGTCTAGCGATCCCCAAGAGACCCAGTACTTC
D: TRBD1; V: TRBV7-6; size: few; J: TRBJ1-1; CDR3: CASSLAGTGANTEAFF; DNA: TGTGCCAGCAGCTTAGCCGGGACAGGGGCGAACACTGAAGCTTTCTTT
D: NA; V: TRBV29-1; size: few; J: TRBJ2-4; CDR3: CSVTGLAKNIQYF; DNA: TGCAGCGTCACAGGGTTAGCCAAAAACATTCAGTACTTC
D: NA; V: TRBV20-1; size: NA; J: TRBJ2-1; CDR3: CSAHLRGYNEQFF; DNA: TGCAGTGCTCACTTGCGAGGGTACAATGAGCAGTTCTTC
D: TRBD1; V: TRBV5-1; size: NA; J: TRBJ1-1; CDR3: CASHAGTGLNTEAFF; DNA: TGCGCCAGCCACGCCGGGACAGGGTTGAACACTGAAGCTTTCTTT
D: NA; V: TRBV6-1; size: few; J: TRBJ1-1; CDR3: CASRLSSGINTEAFF; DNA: TGTGCCAGCAGACTTTCTTCAGGGATAAACACTGAAGCTTTCTTT
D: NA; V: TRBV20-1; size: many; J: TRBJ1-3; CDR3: CSTPGTGNTIYF; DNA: TGCAGCACCCCAGGGACTGGAAACACCATATATTTT
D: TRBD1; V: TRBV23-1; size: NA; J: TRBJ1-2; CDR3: CASTLRDRGGGYTF; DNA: TGCGCCAGCACACTCCGGGACAGGGGGGGTGGCTACACCTTC
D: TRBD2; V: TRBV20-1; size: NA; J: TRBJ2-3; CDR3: CSAIGAGASDTQYF; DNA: TGCAGTGCCATTGGTGCGGGAGCCTCAGATACGCAGTATTTT
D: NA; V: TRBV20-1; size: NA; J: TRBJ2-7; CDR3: CSVTRLGLGTYEQYF; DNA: TGCAGTGTCACCAGACTGGGACTTGGAACCTACGAGCAGTACTTC
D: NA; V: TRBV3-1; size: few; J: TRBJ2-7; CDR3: CASSQQGYEQYF; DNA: TGTGCCAGCAGCCAACAGGGCTACGAGCAGTACTTC
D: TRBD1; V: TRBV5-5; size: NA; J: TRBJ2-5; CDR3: CASSWTGGAETQYF; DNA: TGTGCCAGCAGCTGGACAGGGGGAGCGGAGACCCAGTACTTC
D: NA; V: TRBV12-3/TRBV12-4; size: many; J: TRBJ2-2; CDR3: CASTLNTGELFF; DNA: TGTGCCAGCACCCTAAACACCGGGGAGCTGTTTTTT
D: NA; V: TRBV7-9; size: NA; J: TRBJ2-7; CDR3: CASRRGHEQYF; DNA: TGTGCCAGCCGGAGGGGCCACGAGCAGTACTTC
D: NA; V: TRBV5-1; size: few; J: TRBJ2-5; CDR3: CASSATAYRAETQYF; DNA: TGCGCCAGCAGCGCAACCGCTTACAGGGCAGAGACCCAGTACTTC
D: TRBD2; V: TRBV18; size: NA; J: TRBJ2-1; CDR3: CASSPLPGLAGWEQFF; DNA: TGTGCCAGCTCACCACTTCCGGGACTAGCGGGATGGGAGCAGTTCTTC
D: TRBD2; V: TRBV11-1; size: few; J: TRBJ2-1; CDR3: CASTPRTSGTSSYNEQFF; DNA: TGTGCCAGCACCCCTCGGACTAGCGGGACGAGCTCCTACAATGAGCAGTTCTTC
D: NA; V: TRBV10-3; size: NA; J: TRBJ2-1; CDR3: CAISESPGRRTQGDEQFF; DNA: TGTGCCATCAGTGAGTCCCCTGGGAGGCGGACCCAGGGCGATGAGCAGTTCTTC
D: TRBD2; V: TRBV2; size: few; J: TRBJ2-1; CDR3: CASKLSGNYNEQFF; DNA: TGTGCCAGCAAACTTAGCGGGAACTACAATGAGCAGTTCTTC
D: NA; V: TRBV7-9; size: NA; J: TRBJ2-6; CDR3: CASSLRVSGANVLTF; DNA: TGTGCCAGCAGCTTAAGGGTCTCTGGGGCCAACGTCCTGACTTTC
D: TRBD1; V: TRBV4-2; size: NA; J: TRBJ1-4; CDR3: CASSQVGDRAEKLFF; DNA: TGTGCCAGCAGCCAAGTAGGGGACAGGGCGGAAAAACTGTTTTTT
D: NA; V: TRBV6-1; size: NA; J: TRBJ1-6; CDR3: CASSEWREFNSPLHF; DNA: TGTGCCAGCAGTGAATGGAGGGAATTTAATTCACCCCTCCACTTT
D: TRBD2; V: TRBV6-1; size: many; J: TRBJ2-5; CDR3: CASSEDLLAGGGETQYF; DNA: TGTGCCAGCAGTGAAGACCTACTAGCGGGAGGAGGGGAGACCCAGTACTTC
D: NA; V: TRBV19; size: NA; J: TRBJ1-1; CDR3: CASTGMLAKSTGNTEAFF; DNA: TGTGCCTCGACCGGTATGTTGGCTAAATCTACAGGGAACACTGAAGCTTTCTTT
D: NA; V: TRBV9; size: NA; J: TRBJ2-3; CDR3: CASSVAAGSSDTQYF; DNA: TGTGCCAGCAGCGTAGCAGCGGGTTCGTCAGATACGCAGTATTTT
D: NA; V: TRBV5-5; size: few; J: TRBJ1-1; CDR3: CASSFGGLWGGKDTEAFF; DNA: TGTGCCAGCAGCTTCGGGGGCCTCTGGGGAGGTAAGGACACTGAAGCTTTCTTT
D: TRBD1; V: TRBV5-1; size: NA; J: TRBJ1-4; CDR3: CASSLISGTAEKLFF; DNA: TGCGCCAGCAGCCTAATCTCCGGGACAGCAGAAAAACTGTTTTTT
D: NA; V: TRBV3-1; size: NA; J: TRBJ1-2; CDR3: CASSPQRGGGYTF; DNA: TGTGCCAGCAGCCCCCAACGGGGTGGGGGCTACACCTTC
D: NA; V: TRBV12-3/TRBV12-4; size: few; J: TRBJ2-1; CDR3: CASSLAFSPYNEQFF; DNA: TGTGCCAGCAGTTTAGCCTTTAGCCCATATAATGAGCAGTTCTTC
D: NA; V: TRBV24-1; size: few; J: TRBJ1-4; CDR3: CATSRDSGKLFF; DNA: TGTGCCACCAGCCGGGACTCTGGAAAACTGTTTTTT
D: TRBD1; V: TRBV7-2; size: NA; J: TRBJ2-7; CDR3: CASSLVTGANYEQYF; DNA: TGTGCCAGCAGCTTAGTAACAGGGGCAAACTACGAGCAGTACTTC
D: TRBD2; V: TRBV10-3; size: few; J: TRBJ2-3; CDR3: CAISDGTSDTDTQYF; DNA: TGTGCCATCAGTGACGGGACTAGCGATACAGATACGCAGTATTTT
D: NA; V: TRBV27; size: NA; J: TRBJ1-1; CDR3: CASSLGGLTEAFF; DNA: TGTGCCAGCAGTTTGGGGGGCCTCACTGAAGCTTTCTTT
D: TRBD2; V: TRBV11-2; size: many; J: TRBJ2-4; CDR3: CASSFGTSGRLAKNIQYF; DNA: TGTGCCAGCAGCTTCGGGACTAGCGGGAGGCTAGCCAAAAACATTCAGTACTTC
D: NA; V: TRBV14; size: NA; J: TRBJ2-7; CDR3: CASGPVGSYEQYF; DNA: TGTGCCAGCGGACCGGTGGGATCCTACGAGCAGTACTTC
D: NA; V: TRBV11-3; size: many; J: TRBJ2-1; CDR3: CASSLGGQQDEQFF; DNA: TGTGCCAGCAGCTTGGGGGGACAGCAGGATGAGCAGTTCTTC
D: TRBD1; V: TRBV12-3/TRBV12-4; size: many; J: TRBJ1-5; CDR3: CASSSGKTGGRWSNQPQHF; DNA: TGTGCCAGCAGTTCAGGGAAAACAGGGGGCAGATGGAGCAATCAGCCCCAGCATTTT
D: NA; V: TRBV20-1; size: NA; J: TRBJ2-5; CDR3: CSANIPGETQYF; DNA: TGCAGTGCCAATATTCCCGGGGAGACCCAGTACTTC
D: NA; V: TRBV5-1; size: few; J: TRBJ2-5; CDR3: CASSLLPAKETQYF; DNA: TGCGCCAGCAGCTTACTACCGGCCAAAGAGACCCAGTACTTC
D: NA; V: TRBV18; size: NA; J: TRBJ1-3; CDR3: CASSPATTASGNTIYF; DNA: TGTGCCAGCTCACCAGCCACGACAGCCTCTGGAAACACCATATATTTT
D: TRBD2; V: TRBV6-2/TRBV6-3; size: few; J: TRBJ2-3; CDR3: CASSLQAAAGGDTQYF; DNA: TGTGCCAGCAGTTTACAGGCGGCAGCGGGGGGAGATACGCAGTATTTT
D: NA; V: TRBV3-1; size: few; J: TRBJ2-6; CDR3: CASSTRTSGANVLTF; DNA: TGTGCCAGCAGCACCCGGACTTCTGGGGCCAACGTCCTGACTTTC
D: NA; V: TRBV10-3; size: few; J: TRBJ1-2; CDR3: CAISGIEANYGYTF; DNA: TGTGCCATCAGTGGGATAGAGGCTAACTATGGCTACACCTTC